This T cell receptor (beta chain) is drawn from a study of CD8 T cells in Susac syndrome. Sequencing targeted TCR beta in T cells from blood (CD8+ and CD4+). Comment on this clonotype: Its specificity is not known.

Random hexamers served to reverse transcribe roughly 0.45 to 1 ug RNA. Multiplex PCR with immunoSEQ amplified the TCR beta CDR3 across 54 Vbeta and 13 Jbeta. A single record per CDR3 protein comes from TCRdb applying MiXCR to the immunoSEQ multiplex PCR reads. The table records 150,000 or so distinct CDR3 sequences, 95% of them present only once. The V end was cut by 11 bases, the J end by 4 bases, with 11 bases between. CDR1 is MNHEY and CDR2 is SVGAGI in the germline V gene. CDR3 length: 11 residues. Study-wide points: Within Susac syndrome CD4+ T cell repertoires, clonal expansion was not evident.

This TCR was sampled from a human donor with Susac syndrome. The sample comprised CD4+ T cells from PBMCs. The chain couples TRBV6-5 to TRBJ2-5; possibly TRBD1 for D (5 bases). CDR3 in amino acids: CASRQGETQYF. CDR3 DNA: TGTGCCTCACGGCAGGGAGAGACCCAGTACTTC.